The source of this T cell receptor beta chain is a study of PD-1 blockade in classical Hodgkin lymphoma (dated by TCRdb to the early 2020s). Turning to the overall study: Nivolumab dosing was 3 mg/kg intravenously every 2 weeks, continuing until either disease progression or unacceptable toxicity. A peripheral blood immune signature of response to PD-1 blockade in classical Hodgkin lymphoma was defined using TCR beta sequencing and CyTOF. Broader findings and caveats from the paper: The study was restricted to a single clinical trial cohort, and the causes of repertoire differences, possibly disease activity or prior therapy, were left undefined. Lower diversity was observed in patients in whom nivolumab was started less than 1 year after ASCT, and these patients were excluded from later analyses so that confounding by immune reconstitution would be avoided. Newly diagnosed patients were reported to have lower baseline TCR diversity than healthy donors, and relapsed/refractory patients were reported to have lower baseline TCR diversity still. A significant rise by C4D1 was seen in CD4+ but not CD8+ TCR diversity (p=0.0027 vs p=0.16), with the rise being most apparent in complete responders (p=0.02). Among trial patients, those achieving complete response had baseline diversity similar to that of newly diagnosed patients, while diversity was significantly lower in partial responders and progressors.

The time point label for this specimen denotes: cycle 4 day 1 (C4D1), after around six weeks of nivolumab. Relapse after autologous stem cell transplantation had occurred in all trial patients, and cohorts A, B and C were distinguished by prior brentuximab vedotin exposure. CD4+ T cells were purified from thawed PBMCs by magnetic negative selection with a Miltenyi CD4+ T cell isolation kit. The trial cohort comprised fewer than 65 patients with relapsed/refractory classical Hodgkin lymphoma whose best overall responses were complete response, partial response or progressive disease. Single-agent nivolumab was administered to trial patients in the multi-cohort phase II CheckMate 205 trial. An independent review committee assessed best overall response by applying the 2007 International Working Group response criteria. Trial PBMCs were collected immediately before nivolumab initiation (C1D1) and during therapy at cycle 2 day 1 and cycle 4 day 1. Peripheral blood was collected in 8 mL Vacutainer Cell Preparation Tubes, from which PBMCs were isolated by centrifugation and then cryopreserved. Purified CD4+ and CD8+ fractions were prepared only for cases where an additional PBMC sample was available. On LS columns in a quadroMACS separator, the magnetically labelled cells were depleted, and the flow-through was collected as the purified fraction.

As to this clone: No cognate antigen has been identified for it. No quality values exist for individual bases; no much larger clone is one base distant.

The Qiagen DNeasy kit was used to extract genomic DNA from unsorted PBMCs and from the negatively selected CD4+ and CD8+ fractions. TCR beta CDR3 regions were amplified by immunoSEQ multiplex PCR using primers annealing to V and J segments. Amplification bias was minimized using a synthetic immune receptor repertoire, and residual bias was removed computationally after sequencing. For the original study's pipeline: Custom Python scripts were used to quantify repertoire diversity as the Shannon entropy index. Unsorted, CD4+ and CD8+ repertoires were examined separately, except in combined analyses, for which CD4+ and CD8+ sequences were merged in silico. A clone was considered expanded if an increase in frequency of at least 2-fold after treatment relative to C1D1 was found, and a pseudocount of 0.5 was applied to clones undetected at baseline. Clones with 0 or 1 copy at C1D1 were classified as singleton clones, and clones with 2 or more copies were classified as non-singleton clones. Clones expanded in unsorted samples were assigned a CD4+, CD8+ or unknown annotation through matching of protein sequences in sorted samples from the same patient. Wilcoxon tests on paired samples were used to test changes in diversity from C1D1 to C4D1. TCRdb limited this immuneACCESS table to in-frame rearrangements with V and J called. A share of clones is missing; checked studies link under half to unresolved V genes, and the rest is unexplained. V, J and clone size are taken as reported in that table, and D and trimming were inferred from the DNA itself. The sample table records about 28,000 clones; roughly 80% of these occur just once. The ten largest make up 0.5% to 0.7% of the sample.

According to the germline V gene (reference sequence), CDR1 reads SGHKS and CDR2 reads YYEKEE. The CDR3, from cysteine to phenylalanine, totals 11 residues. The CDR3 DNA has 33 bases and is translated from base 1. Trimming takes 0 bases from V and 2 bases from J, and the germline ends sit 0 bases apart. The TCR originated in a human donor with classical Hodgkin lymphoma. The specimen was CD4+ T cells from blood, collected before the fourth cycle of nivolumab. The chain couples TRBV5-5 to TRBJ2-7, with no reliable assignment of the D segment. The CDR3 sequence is CASSLAYEQYF. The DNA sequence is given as TGTGCCAGCAGCTTGGCCTACGAGCAGTACTTC. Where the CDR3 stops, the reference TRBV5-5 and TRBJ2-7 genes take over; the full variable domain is DAGVTQSPTHLIKTRGQQVTLRCSPISGHKSVSWYQQVLGQGPQFIFQYYEKEERGRGNFPDRFSARQFPNYSSELNVNALLLGDSALYLCASSLAYEQYFGPGTRLTVT.